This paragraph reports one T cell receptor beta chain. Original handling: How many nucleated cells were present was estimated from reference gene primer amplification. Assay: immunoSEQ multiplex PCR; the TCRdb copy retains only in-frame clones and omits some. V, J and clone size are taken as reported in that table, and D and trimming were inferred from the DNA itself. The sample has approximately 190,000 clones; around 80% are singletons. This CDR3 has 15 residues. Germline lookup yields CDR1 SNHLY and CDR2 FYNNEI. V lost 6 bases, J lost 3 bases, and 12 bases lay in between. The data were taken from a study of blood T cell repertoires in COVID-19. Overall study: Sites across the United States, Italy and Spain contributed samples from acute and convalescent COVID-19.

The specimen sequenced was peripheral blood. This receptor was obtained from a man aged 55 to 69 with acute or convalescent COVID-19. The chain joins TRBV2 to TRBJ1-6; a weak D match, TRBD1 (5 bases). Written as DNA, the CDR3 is TGTGCCAGCAGGGGGGAGGGATTCTATAATTCACCCCTCCACTTT. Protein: CASRGEGFYNSPLHF.